This TCR beta chain was captured in a study of shared clonotypes between healthy human individuals. Investigators spread the genomic DNA of each subset evenly over several immunoSEQ plates. The assay was immunoSEQ multiplex PCR, and TCRdb's table has in-frame clones only and misses some. The table records millions of clones, approximately 95% of them present only once. The germline V gene has CDR1 SGHNT and CDR2 YYREEE (reference sequence). The trim removed 4 bases at V and 7 bases at J, leaving 11 bases unmatched. This CDR3 spans 15 amino acids. The sequence was obtained from a man aged 18 to 29 in good health. Some clones in this sample may be carry-over from other donors' samples. Sequenced material: naive CD4+ T cells from PBMCs. Subset of the sample: CD45RA+ positively selected. This sequence joins TRBV5-4 and TRBJ2-7; 10 bases are a match to TRBD1. The CDR3 coding sequence is TGTGCCAGCAGCGCACGGGACAGGGGCGTTGGTGAGCAGTACTTC. This codes for CASSARDRGVGEQYF.